The clone carrying this T cell receptor beta chain has only a few counts. As yet, its antigen is unknown. This entry is derived from a study of CD8+ T cells in alopecia areata. Germline V gene data show CDR1 as SQVTM and CDR2 as ANQGSEA. The CDR3 extends over 16 amino acids. The trim removed 6 bases at V and 3 bases at J, leaving 13 bases unmatched. In each case, RNA was isolated and then reverse transcribed into cDNA as the sequencing template. The table came from immunoSEQ multiplex PCR; TCRdb's copy has only in-frame clones and leaves some out. Found here are about 180,000 clones, around 71% of them singletons; the top ten hold more than 9.5%. Whole-study results and caveats: Between patients, shared TCR sequences were less clear than in mice. This was possibly due in part to HLA diversity in the patient population.

Cell sorting was applied to PBMCs, and CD4+ and CD8+ T cells were collected. The origin of this receptor is a human donor with alopecia areata. The sample was CD8+ T cells sorted from blood, taken at week 0. This chain uses TRBV29-1 with TRBJ1-2; 10 nucleotides agree with TRBD1. The CDR3 bases are TGCAGCGTCCATACGCAGGACAGGGGGGGATACTATGGCTACACCTTC. Its protein product is CSVHTQDRGGYYGYTF.